This TCR beta chain was sequenced for a study of Tregs in tolerant kidney transplant recipients. Assay used: immunoSEQ multiplex PCR; TCRdb lists only in-frame clones, some missing. This table has 110,000 or so clones, around 90% appearing once. Study-wide results and limits: For some patients, primers changed over time, blocking nucleotide-level comparison. Few patients were studied, so findings need validation in larger groups.

Only one count was recorded for this clone. Antigen unknown. Trimming pared 6 bases from V and 2 bases from J, leaving 13 bases between. This CDR3 has 14 residues. Germline CDR1 is MNHNY and CDR2 is SVGAGI (reference sequence). The sample in question was CD4+ T cells from blood, obtained before the transplant. The chain links TRBV6-6 to TRBJ1-2, with D maybe TRBD1 (6 bases). This TCR came from a human donor who received a combined kidney and bone marrow transplant. The CDR3 region has the DNA TGTGCCAGCAGGGACGACAGGACAAACTATGGCTACACCTTC. Protein: CASRDDRTNYGYTF.